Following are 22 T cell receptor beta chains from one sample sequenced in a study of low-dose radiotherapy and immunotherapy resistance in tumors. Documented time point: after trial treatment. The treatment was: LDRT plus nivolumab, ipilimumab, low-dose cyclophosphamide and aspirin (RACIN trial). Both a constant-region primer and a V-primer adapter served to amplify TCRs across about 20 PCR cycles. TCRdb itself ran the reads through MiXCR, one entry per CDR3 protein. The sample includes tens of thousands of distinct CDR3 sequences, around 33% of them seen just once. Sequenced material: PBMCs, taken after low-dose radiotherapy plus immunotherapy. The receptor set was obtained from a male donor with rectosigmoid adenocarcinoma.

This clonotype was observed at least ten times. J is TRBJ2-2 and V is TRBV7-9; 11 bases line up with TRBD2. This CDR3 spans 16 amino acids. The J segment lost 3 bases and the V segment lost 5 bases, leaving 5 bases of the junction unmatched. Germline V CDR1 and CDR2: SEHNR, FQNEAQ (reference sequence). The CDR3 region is CASSPRLAGYTGELFF. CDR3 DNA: TGTGCCAGCAGCCCTAGACTAGCGGGATACACCGGGGAGCTGTTTTTT.

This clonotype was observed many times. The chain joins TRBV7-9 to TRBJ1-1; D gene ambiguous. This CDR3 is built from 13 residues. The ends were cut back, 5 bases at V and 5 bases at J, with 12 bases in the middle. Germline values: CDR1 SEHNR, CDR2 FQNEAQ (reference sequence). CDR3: CASSELAGTEAFF. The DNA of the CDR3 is TGTGCCAGCAGCGAACTGGCGGGGACTGAAGCTTTCTTT.

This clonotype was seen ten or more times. Here the CDR3 reads CASSGGFREGSNTGELFF. The CDR3 DNA sequence: TGTGCCAGCAGCGGGGGATTCAGGGAGGGATCAAACACCGGGGAGCTGTTTTTT. J is TRBJ2-2 and V is TRBV7-9, with 7 bases matching TRBD2. V shed 5 bases and J 2 bases; nucleotides not matched to a gene: 14. From germline, CDR1 is SEHNR and CDR2 FQNEAQ (reference sequence). The CDR3 contains 18 residues.

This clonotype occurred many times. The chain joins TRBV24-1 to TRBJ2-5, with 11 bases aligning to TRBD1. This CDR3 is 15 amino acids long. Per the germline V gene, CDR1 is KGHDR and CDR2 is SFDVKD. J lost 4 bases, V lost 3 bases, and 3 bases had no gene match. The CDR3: CATSDPGQGGETQYF. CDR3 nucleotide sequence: TGTGCCACCAGTGATCCGGGACAGGGGGGAGAGACCCAGTACTTC.

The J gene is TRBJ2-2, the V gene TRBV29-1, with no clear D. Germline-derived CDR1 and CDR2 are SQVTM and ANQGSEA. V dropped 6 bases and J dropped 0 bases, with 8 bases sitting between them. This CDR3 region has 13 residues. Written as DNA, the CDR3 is TGCAGCGTACAACAAGCGAACACCGGGGAGCTGTTTTTT. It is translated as CSVQQANTGELFF.

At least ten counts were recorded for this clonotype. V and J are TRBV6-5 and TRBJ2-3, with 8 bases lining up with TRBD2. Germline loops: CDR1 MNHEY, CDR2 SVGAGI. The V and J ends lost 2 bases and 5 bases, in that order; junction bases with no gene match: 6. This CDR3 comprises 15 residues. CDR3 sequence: CASSYHGGGKDTQYF. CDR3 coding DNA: TGTGCCAGCAGTTACCATGGCGGGGGGAAAGATACGCAGTATTTT.

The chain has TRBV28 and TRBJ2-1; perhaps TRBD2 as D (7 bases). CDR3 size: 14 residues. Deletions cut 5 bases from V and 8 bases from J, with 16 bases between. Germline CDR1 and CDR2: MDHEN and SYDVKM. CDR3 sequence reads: CASSLGGAGDEQFF. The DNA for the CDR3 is TGTGCCAGCAGTCTGGGGGGGGCGGGAGATGAGCAGTTCTTC.

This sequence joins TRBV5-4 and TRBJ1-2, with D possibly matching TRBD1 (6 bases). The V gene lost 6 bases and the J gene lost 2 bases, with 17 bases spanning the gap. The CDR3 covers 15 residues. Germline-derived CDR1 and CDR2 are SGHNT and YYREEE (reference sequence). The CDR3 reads CASTLRQAGNYGYTF. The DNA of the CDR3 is TGTGCCAGCACCCTCCGACAGGCCGGGAACTATGGCTACACCTTC.

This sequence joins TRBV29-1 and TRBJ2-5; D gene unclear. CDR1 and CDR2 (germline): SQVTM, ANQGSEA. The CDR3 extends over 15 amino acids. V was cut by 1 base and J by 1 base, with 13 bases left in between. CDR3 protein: CSVEGITEPQETQYF. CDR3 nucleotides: TGCAGCGTTGAAGGGATTACAGAGCCCCAAGAGACCCAGTACTTC.

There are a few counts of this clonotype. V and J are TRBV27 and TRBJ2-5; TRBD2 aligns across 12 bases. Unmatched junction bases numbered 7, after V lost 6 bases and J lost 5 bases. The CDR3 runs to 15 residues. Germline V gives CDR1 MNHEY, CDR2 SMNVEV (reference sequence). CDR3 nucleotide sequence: TGTGCCAGCAGCCTCGGACTAGCGGGGAGGGAGACCCAGTACTTC. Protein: CASSLGLAGRETQYF.

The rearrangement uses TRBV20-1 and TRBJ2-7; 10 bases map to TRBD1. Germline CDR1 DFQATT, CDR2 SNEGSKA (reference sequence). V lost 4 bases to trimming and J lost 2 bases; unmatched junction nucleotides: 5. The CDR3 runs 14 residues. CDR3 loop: CSANWGQGTYEQYF. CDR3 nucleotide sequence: TGCAGTGCTAATTGGGGACAGGGGACCTACGAGCAGTACTTC.

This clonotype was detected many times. The CDR3 loop reads CASSFQGSTDTQYF. The CDR3 nucleotides read TGTGCCAGCAGTTTTCAGGGGAGCACAGATACGCAGTATTTT. The J gene is TRBJ2-3, the V gene TRBV12-3 or TRBV12-4, with D perhaps matching TRBD1 (6 bases). V was pared by 3 bases and J by 0 bases, with 7 bases between. This CDR3 has 14 amino acids.

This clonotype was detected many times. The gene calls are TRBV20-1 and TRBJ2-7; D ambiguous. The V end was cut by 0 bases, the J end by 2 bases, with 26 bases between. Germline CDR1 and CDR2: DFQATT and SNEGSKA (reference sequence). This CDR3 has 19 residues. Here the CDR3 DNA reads TGCAGTGCTAGAGATTGGGCAGGAAGGCACAACACAACAACCTACGAGCAGTACTTC. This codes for CSARDWAGRHNTTTYEQYF.

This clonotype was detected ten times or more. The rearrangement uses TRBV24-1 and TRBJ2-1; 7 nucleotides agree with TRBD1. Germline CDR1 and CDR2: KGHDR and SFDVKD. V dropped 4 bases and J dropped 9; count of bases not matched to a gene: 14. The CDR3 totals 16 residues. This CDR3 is CATSDPTTLTGTEQFF. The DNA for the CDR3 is TGTGCCACCAGTGACCCGACTACCCTGACAGGGACTGAGCAGTTCTTC.

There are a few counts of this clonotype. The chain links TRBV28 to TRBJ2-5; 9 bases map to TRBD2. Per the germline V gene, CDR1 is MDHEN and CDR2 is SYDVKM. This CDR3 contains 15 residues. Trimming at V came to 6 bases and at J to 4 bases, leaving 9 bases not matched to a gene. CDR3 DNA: TGTGCCAGCAGGACGAGCGGGGGGAGGGGAGAGACCCAGTACTTC. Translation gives CASRTSGGRGETQYF.

The CDR3 reads CASSHGTARETQYF. CDR3 nucleotide sequence: TGCGCCAGCAGCCATGGGACCGCCCGAGAGACCCAGTACTTC. The chain joins TRBV4-3 to TRBJ2-5; D may be TRBD1 or TRBD2 (5 bases each). The CDR3 contains 14 residues. Germline V lookup: CDR1 LGHNA, CDR2 YSLEER. The V end lost 3 bases, the J end lost 4 bases, and 12 bases lay between the germline ends.

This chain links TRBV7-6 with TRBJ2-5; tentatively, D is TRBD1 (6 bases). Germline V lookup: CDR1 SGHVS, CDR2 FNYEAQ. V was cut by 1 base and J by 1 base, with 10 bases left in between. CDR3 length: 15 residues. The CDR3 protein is CASSLGGHLQETQYF. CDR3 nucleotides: TGTGCCAGCAGCTTAGGGGGGCACCTCCAAGAGACCCAGTACTTC.

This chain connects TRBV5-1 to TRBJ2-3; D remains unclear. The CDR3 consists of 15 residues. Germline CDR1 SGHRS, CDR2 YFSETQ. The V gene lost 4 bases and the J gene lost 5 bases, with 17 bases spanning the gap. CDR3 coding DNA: TGCGCCAGCAGCGGGCCCGGGCCCTACGGAGATACGCAGTATTTT. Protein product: CASSGPGPYGDTQYF.

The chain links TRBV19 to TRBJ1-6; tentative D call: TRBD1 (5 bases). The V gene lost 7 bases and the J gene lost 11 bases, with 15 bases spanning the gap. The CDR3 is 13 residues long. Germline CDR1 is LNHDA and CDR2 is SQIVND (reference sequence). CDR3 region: CASNQQGLTPLHF. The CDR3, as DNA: TGTGCCAGTAATCAGCAGGGTTTAACACCCCTCCACTTT.

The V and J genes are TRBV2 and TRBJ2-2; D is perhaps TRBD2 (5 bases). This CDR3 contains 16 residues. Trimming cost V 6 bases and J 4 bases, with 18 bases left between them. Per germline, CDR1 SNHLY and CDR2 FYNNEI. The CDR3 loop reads CASSDTRFRGTGELFF. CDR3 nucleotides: TGTGCCAGCAGCGATACTAGATTCCGGGGCACCGGGGAGCTGTTTTTT.

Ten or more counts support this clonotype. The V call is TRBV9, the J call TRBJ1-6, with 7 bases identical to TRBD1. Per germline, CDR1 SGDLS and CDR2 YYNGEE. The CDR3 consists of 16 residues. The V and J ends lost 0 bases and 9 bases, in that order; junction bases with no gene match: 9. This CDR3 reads CASSVVGNRGSSPLHF. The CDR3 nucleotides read TGTGCCAGCAGCGTAGTGGGGAACAGGGGTAGTTCACCCCTCCACTTT.

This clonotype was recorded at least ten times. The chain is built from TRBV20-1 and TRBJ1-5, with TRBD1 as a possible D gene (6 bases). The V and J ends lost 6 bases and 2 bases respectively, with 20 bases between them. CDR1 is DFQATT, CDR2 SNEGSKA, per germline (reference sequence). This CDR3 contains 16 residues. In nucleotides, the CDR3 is TGCAGTGCCCCTCGGCCTACAGGGACGGGCAATCAGCCCCAGCATTTT. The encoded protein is CSAPRPTGTGNQPQHF.